One and the same sample provided the 10 T cell receptor beta chains below, sequenced in a study of T cell responses to AZD1222 COVID-19 vaccine. Using immunoSEQ multiplex PCR, the repertoire was profiled, and TCRdb retains in-frame clones only, with some absent. Of around 140,000 clones listed, more than 70% are singletons. The sequencing used peripheral blood, collected on day 0 of AZD1222 vaccination. The receptors here all came from an adult in good health.

J is TRBJ2-5 and V is TRBV18; TRBD1 matches 7 bases. V gave up 6 bases and J gave up 5 bases; unmatched junction bases: 6. The CDR3 extends over 13 amino acids. In germline, CDR1 is KGHSH, CDR2 LQKENI. CDR3 sequence (DNA): TGTGCCAGCTCCCAGGGGGTTGTGGAGACCCAGTACTTC. The encoded protein is CASSQGVVETQYF.

The J gene is TRBJ2-3, the V gene TRBV7-3, with D possibly being TRBD2 (6 bases). The germline V gene encodes CDR1 SGHTA and CDR2 FQGTGA. The V end lost 5 bases, the J end lost 4 bases, and 22 bases lay between the germline ends. This CDR3 has 17 residues. The CDR3 bases are TGTGCCAGCAGCGCAGGCGTGGCGGGAAAAAGAGCAGATACGCAGTATTTT. It specifies CASSAGVAGKRADTQYF.

The rearrangement joins TRBV15 to TRBJ1-1; D is unresolved. Trimming removed 5 bases from V and 1 base from J, with 5 bases in between. From germline, CDR1 is LNHNV and CDR2 YYDKDF (reference sequence). The CDR3 contains 12 residues. The CDR3: CATSLRNTEAFF. The CDR3 region has the DNA TGTGCCACCAGCTTGAGGAACACTGAAGCTTTCTTT.

The J gene is TRBJ2-7, the V gene TRBV7-2; unclear D gene. Germline CDR1 SGHTA, CDR2 FQGNSA. This CDR3 is 15 amino acids long. The V gene lost 0 bases and the J gene lost 2 bases, with 11 bases spanning the gap. CDR3 bases: TGTGCCAGCAGCTTAGCCCCGGGCCATACCTACGAGCAGTACTTC. It codes for CASSLAPGHTYEQYF.

The J gene is TRBJ2-3, the V gene TRBV6-5; D is undetermined. The CDR3 runs 15 residues. V gave up 8 bases and J gave up 2 bases, with 17 bases separating them. Per the germline V gene, CDR1 is MNHEY and CDR2 is SVGAGI. The chain's CDR3 is CASRTDRRATDTQYF. As DNA, the CDR3 is TGTGCCAGCCGGACCGATAGAAGAGCCACAGATACGCAGTATTTT.

J is TRBJ2-3 and V is TRBV7-3; D may be TRBD1 or TRBD2 (5 bases each). Germline V CDR1 and CDR2: SGHTA, FQGTGA. The V gene lost 1 base and the J gene lost 4 bases, with 18 bases spanning the gap. This CDR3 contains 17 residues. The CDR3: CASSLKGPVINSDTQYF. CDR3 DNA sequence: TGTGCCAGCAGCTTAAAGGGACCAGTAATAAACTCAGATACGCAGTATTTT.

The V and J genes are TRBV5-1 and TRBJ2-3; D gene uncertain. The germline CDR1 and CDR2 sequences are SGHRS and YFSETQ. The CDR3 extends over 14 amino acids. V dropped 3 bases and J dropped 2 bases, with 10 bases sitting between them. The CDR3 DNA follows: TGCGCCAGCAGCTATCACCGCCCCACAGATACGCAGTATTTT. Protein sequence: CASSYHRPTDTQYF.

The rearrangement joins TRBV19 to TRBJ1-5, with a possible D match to TRBD1 (5 bases). This CDR3 is built from 16 residues. V lost 4 bases to trimming and J lost 6 bases, with 19 bases between them. The germline V gene encodes CDR1 LNHDA and CDR2 SQIVND (reference sequence). This CDR3 is CASSSWPGGRSQPQHF. In DNA, the CDR3 is TGTGCCAGTAGTAGTTGGCCCGGGGGTCGGAGTCAGCCCCAGCATTTT.

The chain couples TRBV6-5 to TRBJ1-2; 7 nucleotides agree with TRBD1. The CDR3 extends over 13 amino acids. The germline CDR1 and CDR2 sequences are MNHEY and SVGAGI. Germline trimming cut 6 bases from V and 6 bases from J; bases unmatched to any gene: 7. The CDR3 reads CASRPTGVHGYTF. CDR3 nucleotide sequence: TGTGCCAGCAGGCCTACAGGGGTTCATGGCTACACCTTC.

The V and J genes are TRBV2 and TRBJ2-2; D is perhaps TRBD1 (6 bases). Trimming stripped 6 bases from V and 5 bases from J, with 13 bases between. Germline V gene data show CDR1 as SNHLY and CDR2 as FYNNEI. The CDR3 is 14 residues long. As DNA, the CDR3 is TGTGCCAGCAGCCCACAGGGATGGACCGGGGAGCTGTTTTTT. It codes for CASSPQGWTGELFF.